A selection of T cell receptor beta chains follows, all from one sample in a study of CD8 T cells in Susac syndrome. TCRdb ran MiXCR on the immunoSEQ multiplex PCR reads and lists one entry per CDR3 protein. Here the sample spans about 200,000 distinct CDR3 sequences, about 96% being singletons. Sequenced material: CD4+ T cells from PBMCs. The receptors were sampled from a human donor with multiple sclerosis. Each CDR3 is given with its conserved first and last residue. Fields, in order: D gene, V gene, J gene, CDR3 protein. The D gene is left open where the match is weak.

TRBD2	TRBV20-1	TRBJ2-1	CSAPSGRADNEQFF
TRBD2	TRBV30	TRBJ2-1	CALERGSTYNEQFF
.	TRBV2	TRBJ2-1	CASSDRQQFF
TRBD2	TRBV30	TRBJ2-3	CARILRGGPSDTQYF
.	TRBV20-1	TRBJ2-5	CSASQQGRSQYF
.	TRBV9	TRBJ2-1	CASSVLPGPFNEQFF
.	TRBV3-1	TRBJ1-2	CASSPSEGSVYGYTF
TRBD1	TRBV30	TRBJ1-2	CAWIPLGTEINYGYTF
TRBD1	TRBV20-1	TRBJ1-1	CSASTGERNTEAFF
TRBD1	TRBV5-1	TRBJ1-2	CASSLPGTAGEGYTF
.	TRBV5-4	TRBJ1-2	CASSLAGDYGYTF
TRBD2	TRBV5-1	TRBJ2-1	CASSLLAGAWDNEQFF
.	TRBV15	TRBJ2-1	CATSREGEQFF
TRBD1	TRBV12-3/TRBV12-4	TRBJ2-3	CASRRQGGVDTQYF
.	TRBV18	TRBJ2-2	CAGAIRRDGELFF
.	TRBV3-1	TRBJ1-2	CASSQDQRLGYGYTF
TRBD1	TRBV29-1	TRBJ2-1	CSVGSRTGHNEQFF
TRBD1	TRBV15	TRBJ2-5	CATSRPTGQGFETQYF
.	TRBV29-1	TRBJ2-1	CSVGLHEQFF
.	TRBV18	TRBJ2-7	CASSLRAADYEQYF
.	TRBV9	TRBJ2-7	CASSLMGSSYEQYF
.	TRBV27	TRBJ2-7	CASSLSQHTYEQYF
TRBD2	TRBV6-1	TRBJ2-3	CASSTTSGTSLDTQYF
.	TRBV6-6	TRBJ2-7	CASSPRWVPYEQYF
.	TRBV3-1	TRBJ2-1	CASSLPGSHNEQFF
TRBD2	TRBV4-2	TRBJ2-5	CASSSPLAGGGETQYF
TRBD2	TRBV9	TRBJ2-3	CASSGSGGRTDTQYF
TRBD1	TRBV29-1	TRBJ1-4	CSVTGQLNEKLFF
.	TRBV6-6	TRBJ2-3	CASSMDITTDTQYF
.	TRBV11-2	TRBJ2-7	CASSQGPGLKQYF
.	TRBV20-1	TRBJ2-3	CSARIDTQYF
.	TRBV2	TRBJ1-1	CASYPGQINTEAFF
.	TRBV27	TRBJ2-1	CASSFPGPYNEQFF
.	TRBV4-2	TRBJ1-3	CASSQDRGSGNTIYF
.	TRBV27	TRBJ1-1	CASSPRPGREAFF
.	TRBV7-6	TRBJ2-3	CASSTRTGADTQYF
TRBD2	TRBV3-1	TRBJ2-1	CASSLTGTSGYNEQFF
.	TRBV20-1	TRBJ1-1	CSAQLNTEAFF
TRBD1	TRBV25-1	TRBJ1-5	CASSGQGDQQPQHF
.	TRBV11-2	TRBJ2-1	CASSLEASGYNEQFF
TRBD2	TRBV23-1	TRBJ2-7	CASSQSSGVAPGLASYEQYF
TRBD2	TRBV15	TRBJ2-5	CATVNSGGQETQYF
.	TRBV30	TRBJ2-2	CAWSVKGSNGELFF
TRBD2	TRBV20-1	TRBJ2-1	CSAGRGAKNEQFF
TRBD1	TRBV30	TRBJ1-2	CAWRQQGLGYGYTF
TRBD1	TRBV9	TRBJ1-2	CASSVAPGQITLDYGYTF
.	TRBV20-1	TRBJ2-6	CSAMEGAGANVLTF
.	TRBV20-1	TRBJ2-3	CSARDLPTDTQYF
.	TRBV3-1	TRBJ2-7	CASSQDFVDYEQYF
.	TRBV15	TRBJ1-1	CATSRDRALPGEAFF
.	TRBV3-1	TRBJ1-1	CASSHITGNTEAFF
.	TRBV9	TRBJ2-3	CASSALSADTQYF
TRBD2	TRBV7-9	TRBJ2-2	CASSPLGLAAAGELFF
.	TRBV5-4	TRBJ1-2	CASSLGGEAYGYTF
.	TRBV7-9	TRBJ2-7	CASSLKGHRAGNRWWEQYF
TRBD1	TRBV7-9	TRBJ2-1	CASSFDRGLYNEQFF
.	TRBV4-2	TRBJ2-5	CASSQGSDQETQYF